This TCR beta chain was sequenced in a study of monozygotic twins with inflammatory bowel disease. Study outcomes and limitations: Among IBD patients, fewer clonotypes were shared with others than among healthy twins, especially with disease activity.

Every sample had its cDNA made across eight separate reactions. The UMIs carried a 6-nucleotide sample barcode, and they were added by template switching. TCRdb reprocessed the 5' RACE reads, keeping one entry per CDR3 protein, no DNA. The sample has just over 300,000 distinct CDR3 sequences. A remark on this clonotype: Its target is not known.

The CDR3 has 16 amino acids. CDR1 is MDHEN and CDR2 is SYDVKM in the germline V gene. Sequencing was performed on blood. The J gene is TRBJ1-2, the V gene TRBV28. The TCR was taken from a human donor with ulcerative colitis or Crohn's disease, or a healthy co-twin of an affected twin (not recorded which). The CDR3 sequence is CASSFMSSGANYGYTF.